This T cell receptor beta chain was obtained from a study of identifying expanded T cells in peripheral blood. Study-wide results and limits: Over approximately two and four weeks, about 15 and 19 clones changed, versus around 1.2 between replicates.

The CDR3 spans 11 residues. Germline loops: CDR1 SNHLY, CDR2 FYNNEI. The data were produced by immunoSEQ multiplex PCR, yet TCRdb's version contains in-frame clones alone and is incomplete. The sample has about 100,000 clones; about 90% are singletons. Worth noting for this clone: Its cognate antigen is unknown. One end of the junction does not line up with germline, which may come from a read error.

Healthy donors had no documented immune events, such as infections, while sampled. The sequenced material came from blood. The receptor comes from a person aged 18 to 75 in good health. J is TRBJ2-1 and V is TRBV2; 7 nucleotides agree with TRBD1. CDR3 sequence reads: CASSPRQGCLF. The CDR3 nucleotides read TGTGCCAGCAGCCCTAGACAGGGTTGCCTCTTC.